Listed here are 31 T cell receptor beta chains from one sample, sequenced in a study of blood T cells in healthy people across ages (dated by TCRdb to between 2014 and 2016). Libraries were made using 5' RACE. Sequenced using an Illumina HiSeq 2500. A second roughly 6 to 12 cycle PCR used a sample-barcoded 5' primer and a J-beta primer mix. TCRdb handled the public reads itself, with Q25 trimming in fastp and clone calling in MiXCR, and kept productive beta chains. Duplicate CDR3 protein sequences are folded into a single record with the most common DNA and genes. The sample table shows about 670,000 distinct CDR3 sequences, and 40% to 45% are seen once. The top ten clones comprise approximately 29% of the sample. Input material: blood. The receptors come from a man at least 80 years old in good health.

This clonotype occurred a few times. V and J are TRBV5-6 and TRBJ2-7; TRBD1 matches 8 bases. This CDR3 has 15 amino acids. The germline V gene has CDR1 SGHDT and CDR2 YYEEEE. With V trimmed by 0 bases and J by 3 bases, 5 bases remained unmatched. The CDR3, as DNA: TGTGCCAGCAGCTTGGGGGACAGGATATACTACGAGCAGTACTTC. It encodes CASSLGDRIYYEQYF. Full variable domain (missing parts from reference TRBV5-6 and TRBJ2-7): DAGVTQSPTHLIKTRGQQVTLRCSPKSGHDTVSWYQQALGQGPQFIFQYYEEEERQRGNFPDRFSGHQFPNYSSELNVNALLLGDSALYLCASSLGDRIYYEQYFGPGTRLTVT.

This rearrangement joins TRBV20-1 to TRBJ2-3; possibly TRBD2 for D (6 bases). The length of the CDR3 is 15 residues. Per germline, CDR1 DFQATT and CDR2 SNEGSKA (reference sequence). V lost 5 bases, J lost 2 bases, and 17 bases lay in between. The CDR3 loop is CSAERADFATDTQYF. The CDR3, as DNA: TGCAGTGCTGAGCGGGCCGATTTTGCCACAGATACGCAGTATTTT.

This clonotype was picked up one time. V gene TRBV6-2 or TRBV6-3 combines with J gene TRBJ1-2, with 8 bases that match TRBD1. CDR3 size: 13 residues. The J segment lost 7 bases and the V segment lost 7 bases, leaving 8 bases of the junction unmatched. Germline CDR1 and CDR2: MNHEY and SVGEGT. CDR3 sequence reads: CASTKDRVTGYTF. The CDR3 DNA reads TGTGCCAGCACCAAGGACAGGGTAACTGGCTACACCTTC.

J is TRBJ2-3 and V is TRBV4-3; 10 nucleotides align to TRBD2. Germline-derived CDR1 and CDR2 are LGHNA and YSLEER. The ends lost 2 bases at V and 10 bases at J; junction bases unmatched: 3. This CDR3 spans 13 amino acids. CDR3 bases: TGCGCCAGCAGCCAACCAGGACTAGCGGCGCAGTATTTT. Amino acids: CASSQPGLAAQYF.

The chain carries TRBV6-5 and TRBJ2-5; unclear D gene. The V gene's germline CDR1 is MNHEY and CDR2 SVGAGI. The CDR3 is 16 residues long. V was cut by 0 bases and J by 5 bases, with 16 bases left in between. The CDR3 sequence is CASSYSRVPGRETQYF. CDR3 sequence (DNA): TGTGCCAGCAGTTACTCTAGGGTCCCGGGTAGGGAGACCCAGTACTTC.

There are many counts of this clonotype. The V call is TRBV25-1, the J call TRBJ2-1; D uncertain. The CDR3 extends over 17 amino acids. V was shortened by 4 bases and J by 5 bases, with 21 bases between the two germline ends. CDR1 and CDR2 (germline): MGHDK, SYGVNS. In nucleotides, the CDR3 is TGTGCCAGCAGTGCCCGGAAGGGCCAGCTAAAGGACAATGAGCAGTTCTTC. This encodes CASSARKGQLKDNEQFF.

This rearrangement joins TRBV5-1 to TRBJ2-1; 9 nucleotides line up with TRBD2. V lost 3 bases, J lost 3 bases, and 4 bases stayed unmatched. Germline V lookup: CDR1 SGHRS, CDR2 YFSETQ. The CDR3 loop spans 15 amino acids. The CDR3 loop reads CASSSPSGNYNEQFF. DNA for the CDR3: TGCGCCAGCAGCTCTCCTAGCGGGAACTACAATGAGCAGTTCTTC.

This clonotype was detected ten times or more. The chain joins TRBV6-6 to TRBJ2-1; TRBD1 matches at 7 bases. Germline CDR1 is MNHNY and CDR2 is SVGAGI (reference sequence). Trimming took 5 bases from V and 0 from J; bases not matched to a gene: 7. CDR3 size: 16 residues. The CDR3 DNA reads TGTGCCAGCAGTCCCTCGACAGGGAGCTCCTACAATGAGCAGTTCTTC. This codes for CASSPSTGSSYNEQFF.

There are a few counts of this clonotype. V and J are TRBV20-1 and TRBJ2-3; a possible D gene is TRBD2 (6 bases). CDR3 length equals 13 residues. The V gene lost 5 bases and the J gene lost 2 bases, with 11 bases spanning the gap. The germline gives CDR1 DFQATT, CDR2 SNEGSKA (reference sequence). CDR3 protein: CSAVGSYTDTQYF. The CDR3 DNA follows: TGCAGTGCTGTCGGGAGTTACACAGATACGCAGTATTTT.

This clonotype was counted a few times. J is TRBJ1-1 and V is TRBV6-5; no firm D call. This CDR3 comprises 14 residues. Trimming took 7 bases from V and 4 from J, leaving 16 bases between them. In germline, CDR1 is MNHEY, CDR2 SVGAGI. For the CDR3, the DNA is TGTGCCAGCACGTTCTCTAGAACATCCACTGAAGCTTTCTTT. The encoded protein is CASTFSRTSTEAFF.

This clonotype was detected only a few times. The chain uses TRBV28 and TRBJ1-2, with D possibly TRBD1 on 5 matching bases. Germline V lookup: CDR1 MDHEN, CDR2 SYDVKM. The CDR3 is made up of 14 amino acids. Trimming cost V 2 bases and J 2 bases, with 9 bases left between them. This CDR3 reads CASSLTQGNYGYTF. CDR3 coding DNA: TGTGCCAGCAGTTTAACCCAGGGAAACTATGGCTACACCTTC.

The rearrangement uses TRBV2 and TRBJ2-6; weak D call: TRBD1 (5 bases). From germline, CDR1 is SNHLY and CDR2 FYNNEI. The CDR3 loop spans 15 amino acids. The germline V and J ends were trimmed by 5 bases and 1 base, with 9 bases remaining between them. CDR3 residues: CASSQGLSGANVLTF. CDR3 sequence (DNA): TGTGCCAGCAGTCAGGGTCTTTCTGGGGCCAACGTCCTGACTTTC.

The rearrangement links TRBV4-3 to TRBJ2-5; D may be TRBD2 (6 bases). V shed 0 bases and J shed 1 base, with 15 bases lying between them. CDR3 size: 17 residues. Germline V CDR1 and CDR2: LGHNA, YSLEER. The CDR3 DNA reads TGCGCCAGCAGCCAAGAGGCCCGAGGGACTTTCCAAGAGACCCAGTACTTC. Its protein is CASSQEARGTFQETQYF.

V gene TRBV27 combines with J gene TRBJ1-5; D is uncertain. Between the trimmed V and J ends, which lost 5 bases and 0 bases, there was a span of 14 bases. The CDR3 consists of 16 residues. Germline V gene data show CDR1 as MNHEY and CDR2 as SMNVEV (reference sequence). The CDR3 loop reads CASSPHVTNSNQPQHF. The CDR3 nucleotides read TGTGCCAGCAGTCCCCACGTCACAAATAGCAATCAGCCCCAGCATTTT.

The V and J genes are TRBV6-2 or TRBV6-3 and TRBJ1-1; D is perhaps TRBD1 (6 bases). The CDR3 is made up of 18 amino acids. In germline, CDR1 is MNHEY, CDR2 SVGEGT. V lost 2 bases and J 0 bases, leaving 19 bases between the germline ends. DNA of the CDR3: TGTGCCAGCAGTTACCAAACAGGGCAAGGTTCGATGAACACTGAAGCTTTCTTT. Encoded protein: CASSYQTGQGSMNTEAFF.

The chain uses TRBV30 and TRBJ1-1, with 10 nucleotides matching TRBD1. V lost 3 bases, J lost 6 bases, and 7 bases stayed unmatched. CDR1 is GTSNPN, CDR2 SVGIG, per germline (reference sequence). This CDR3 has 14 amino acids. CDR3 sequence reads: CAWSGDRGVAEAFF. The CDR3 nucleotides read TGTGCCTGGAGCGGGGACAGGGGCGTTGCTGAAGCTTTCTTT.

The chain uses TRBV20-1 and TRBJ2-1; 9 bases line up with TRBD2. With 4 bases clipped from V and 8 bases from J, the junction kept 21 bases outside the gene matches. CDR1 is DFQATT and CDR2 is SNEGSKA in the germline V gene (reference sequence). The CDR3 runs 18 residues. The CDR3 DNA is TGCAGTGCTACTTGGTCTAGCGGGGTGGGTGTTCGGAAAGATGAGCAGTTCTTC. Translated, it gives CSATWSSGVGVRKDEQFF.

J is TRBJ2-1 and V is TRBV27; D ambiguous. This CDR3 has 14 residues. The V gene lost 2 bases and the J gene lost 6 bases, with 11 bases spanning the gap. Germline-derived CDR1 and CDR2 are MNHEY and SMNVEV (reference sequence). The CDR3: CASSLSLLGNEQFF. The CDR3, as DNA: TGTGCCAGCAGTTTAAGTCTCCTAGGCAATGAGCAGTTCTTC.

This clonotype was counted only a few times. The CDR3 nucleotides are TGTGCCACCCTAGACTGGGGCTCGAGGGGAGAGACCCAGTACTTC. Protein sequence: CATLDWGSRGETQYF. This chain connects TRBV7-2 to TRBJ2-5; D tentatively fits TRBD1 or TRBD2 (5 bases each). Germline V gene sequence: CDR1 SGHTA, CDR2 FQGNSA. The CDR3 totals 15 residues. V was shortened by 10 bases and J by 4 bases, with 22 bases between the two germline ends.

The rearrangement joins TRBV5-6 to TRBJ2-1; TRBD1 agrees at 8 bases. V was clipped by 5 bases and J by 2 bases; unmatched bases: 9. Germline V gene lookup returns CDR1 SGHDT and CDR2 YYEEEE. There are 16 residues in the CDR3. The CDR3 loop reads CASSPVGQGPYNEQFF. The CDR3 bases are TGTGCCAGCAGTCCTGTCGGACAGGGTCCCTACAATGAGCAGTTCTTC.

J is TRBJ2-3 and V is TRBV27; tentative D call: TRBD2 (5 bases). This CDR3 spans 14 amino acids. Trimming cost V 4 bases and J 2 bases, with 10 bases left between them. Germline V CDR1 and CDR2: MNHEY, SMNVEV (reference sequence). The CDR3 region is CASSSGLPTDTQYF. DNA for the CDR3: TGTGCCAGCAGTTCCGGACTTCCCACAGATACGCAGTATTTT.

V usage is TRBV20-1 and J usage is TRBJ2-3; D call uncertain. Trimming removed 1 base at V and 6 bases at J, with 11 bases between. Germline V gene data show CDR1 as DFQATT and CDR2 as SNEGSKA (reference sequence). The CDR3 totals 13 residues. CDR3 sequence (DNA): TGCAGTGCTAGAGGTGGTGGGGTGGATACGCAGTATTTT. Residues: CSARGGGVDTQYF.

Only a few counts were recorded for this clonotype. This sequence joins TRBV7-2 and TRBJ2-5, with TRBD1 identical over 8 bases. Germline CDR1 reads SGHTA; CDR2 reads FQGNSA. The CDR3 has 15 residues. V lost 3 bases and J lost 1; bases outside the gene matches: 4. CDR3 nucleotides: TGTGCCAGCAGCTTCAGGACAGGGCGCCAAGAGACCCAGTACTTC. This sequence encodes CASSFRTGRQETQYF.

Comments on this clonotype: Since a much larger clone is just one base distant, this may be a read error. This chain links TRBV2 with TRBJ2-5; D remains unclear. CDR1 and CDR2 from the germline V gene are SNHLY and FYNNEI. This CDR3 has 10 amino acids. CDR3 loop: CAGSLAEQYF. CDR3 DNA sequence: TGTGCCGGCAGCTTGGCTGAGCAGTACTTC. The full variable domain, in which reference TRBV2 and TRBJ2-5 provide the parts outside the CDR3, is EPEVTQTPSHQVTQMGQEVILRCVPISNHLYFYWYRQILGQKVEFLVSFYNNEISEKSEIFDDQFSVERPDGSNFTLKIRSTKLEDSAMYFCAGSLAEQYFGPGTRLLVL.

V is TRBV30 and J is TRBJ2-7, with 9 bases fitting TRBD2. Germline V gene sequence: CDR1 GTSNPN, CDR2 SVGIG (reference sequence). There are 15 residues in the CDR3. The V gene end was trimmed by 2 bases and the J gene end by 6 bases; junction bases not matched to a gene: 11. The CDR3: CAWSPVSGRRSEQYF. CDR3 DNA: TGTGCCTGGAGTCCAGTGAGCGGGAGGAGAAGCGAGCAGTACTTC.

The V call is TRBV20-1, the J call TRBJ2-2; D call uncertain. The CDR3 runs to 14 residues. The V gene's germline CDR1 is DFQATT and CDR2 SNEGSKA (reference sequence). Trimming left V 0 bases short and J 4 bases short, with 9 bases between. This chain's CDR3 is CSARDLRVTGELFF. As DNA, the CDR3 is TGCAGTGCTAGAGATCTCCGGGTCACCGGGGAGCTGTTTTTT.

The chain recombines TRBV12-3 or TRBV12-4 with TRBJ1-5; D perhaps matches TRBD1 (5 bases). Trimming pared 2 bases from V and 6 bases from J, leaving 8 bases between. This CDR3 region has 13 residues. CDR3 DNA sequence: TGTGCCAGCAGTTTATGGGGGGGTCAGCCCCAGCATTTT. It codes for CASSLWGGQPQHF.

There are a few counts of this clonotype. The chain uses TRBV5-1 and TRBJ2-7; D is undetermined. Per the germline V gene, CDR1 is SGHRS and CDR2 is YFSETQ. V lost 0 bases and J 4 bases, leaving 11 bases between the germline ends. This CDR3 is 14 amino acids long. CDR3 coding DNA: TGCGCCAGCAGCTTGGCAGGCAGATTATACGAGCAGTACTTC. Its translation is CASSLAGRLYEQYF.

Only a few counts were recorded for this clonotype. CDR3 bases: TGCGCCAGCAGGAATGGAGGGGCCCTGGTTTACACCTTC. It specifies CASRNGGALVYTF. This chain connects TRBV4-3 to TRBJ1-2, with a weak D call TRBD1 (5 bases). CDR3 length: 13 residues. Trimming shortened V by 6 bases and J by 11 bases, and 19 bases separated the two germline ends. Germline loops: CDR1 LGHNA, CDR2 YSLEER.

The V call is TRBV30, the J call TRBJ2-1; D is unclear. The CDR3 covers 14 residues. CDR1 and CDR2 (germline): GTSNPN, SVGIG (reference sequence). V was cut by 3 bases and J by 2 bases, with 11 bases left in between. CDR3 sequence: CAWSLGFPYNEQFF. CDR3 sequence (DNA): TGTGCCTGGAGCCTCGGTTTTCCCTACAATGAGCAGTTCTTC.

This clonotype came up a few times. The genes are TRBV5-6 and TRBJ2-7; a weak D match, TRBD2 (6 bases). Germline CDR1 SGHDT, CDR2 YYEEEE. The CDR3 totals 17 residues. V lost 1 base to trimming and J lost 0 bases, with 17 bases between them. In nucleotides, the CDR3 is TGTGCCAGCAGCTTGCGGGGAGGACGGGGGAGCTCCTACGAGCAGTACTTC. Translation: CASSLRGGRGSSYEQYF.